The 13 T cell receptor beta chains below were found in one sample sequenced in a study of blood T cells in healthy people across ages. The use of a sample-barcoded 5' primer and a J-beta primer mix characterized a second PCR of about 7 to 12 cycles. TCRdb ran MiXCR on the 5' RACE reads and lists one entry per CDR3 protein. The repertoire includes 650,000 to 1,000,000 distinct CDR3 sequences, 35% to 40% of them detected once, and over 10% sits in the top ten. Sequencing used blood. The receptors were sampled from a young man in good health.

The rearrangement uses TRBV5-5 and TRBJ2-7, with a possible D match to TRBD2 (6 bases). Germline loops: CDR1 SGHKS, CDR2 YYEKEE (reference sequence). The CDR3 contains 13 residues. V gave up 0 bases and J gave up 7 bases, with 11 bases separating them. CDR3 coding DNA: TGTGCCAGCAGCTTGGTCGGGGGATGGGAGCAGTACTTC. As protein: CASSLVGGWEQYF.

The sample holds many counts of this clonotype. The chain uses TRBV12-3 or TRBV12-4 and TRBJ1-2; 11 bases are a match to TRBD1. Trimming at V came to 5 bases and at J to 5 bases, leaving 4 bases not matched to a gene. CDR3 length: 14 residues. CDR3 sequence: CASSLGQGAYGYTF. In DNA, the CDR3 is TGTGCCAGCAGTCTTGGACAGGGGGCATATGGCTACACCTTC.

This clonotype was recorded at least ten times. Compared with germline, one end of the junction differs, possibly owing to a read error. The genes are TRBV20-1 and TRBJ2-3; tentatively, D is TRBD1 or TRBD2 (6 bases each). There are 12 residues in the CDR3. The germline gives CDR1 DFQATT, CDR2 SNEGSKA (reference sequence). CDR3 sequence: CRARGDTDTQYF. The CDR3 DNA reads TGCAGGGCTAGGGGGGACACAGATACGCAGTATTTT.

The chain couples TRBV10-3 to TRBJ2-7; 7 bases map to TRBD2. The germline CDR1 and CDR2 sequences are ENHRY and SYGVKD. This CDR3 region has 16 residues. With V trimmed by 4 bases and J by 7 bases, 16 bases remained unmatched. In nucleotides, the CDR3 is TGTGCCATCAGTGCAGGAGGGGCTGTCGGGAGGAATGAGCAGTACTTC. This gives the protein CAISAGGAVGRNEQYF.

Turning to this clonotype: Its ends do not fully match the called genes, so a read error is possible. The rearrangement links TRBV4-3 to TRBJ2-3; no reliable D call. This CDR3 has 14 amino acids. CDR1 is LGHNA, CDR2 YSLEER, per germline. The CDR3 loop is CASNQDPRADTQYF. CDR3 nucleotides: TGCGCCAGCAACCAAGACCCCCGAGCGGATACGCAGTATTTT.

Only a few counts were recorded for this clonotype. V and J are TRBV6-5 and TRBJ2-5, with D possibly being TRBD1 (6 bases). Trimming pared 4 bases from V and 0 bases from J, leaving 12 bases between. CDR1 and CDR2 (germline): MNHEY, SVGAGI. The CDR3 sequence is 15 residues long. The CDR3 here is CASSFNGDNQETQYF. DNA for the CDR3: TGTGCCAGCAGTTTCAATGGGGACAACCAAGAGACCCAGTACTTC.

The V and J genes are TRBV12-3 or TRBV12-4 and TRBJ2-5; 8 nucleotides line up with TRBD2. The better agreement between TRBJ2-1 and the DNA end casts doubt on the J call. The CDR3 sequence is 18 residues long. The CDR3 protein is CASSFGAKVAGYQETQFF. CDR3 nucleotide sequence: TGTGCCAGCAGTTTCGGGGCCAAGGTAGCGGGGTACCAAGAGACCCAGTTCTTC.

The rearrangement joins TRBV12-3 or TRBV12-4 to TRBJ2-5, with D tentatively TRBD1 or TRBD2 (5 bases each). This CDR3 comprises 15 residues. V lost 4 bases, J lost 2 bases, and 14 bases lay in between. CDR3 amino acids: CASSSHEGTQETQYF. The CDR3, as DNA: TGTGCCAGCAGTTCCCACGAGGGGACGCAAGAGACCCAGTACTTC.

As DNA, the CDR3 is TGTGCCACCAGCAGAGATCCGAGGGGGGATCAGCCCCAGCATTTT. This codes for CATSRDPRGDQPQHF. The V and J genes are TRBV15 and TRBJ1-5; D perhaps matches TRBD1 (6 bases). From germline, CDR1 is LNHNV and CDR2 YYDKDF (reference sequence). CDR3 length: 15 amino acids. Between the trimmed V and J ends, which lost 0 bases and 5 bases, there was a span of 11 bases.

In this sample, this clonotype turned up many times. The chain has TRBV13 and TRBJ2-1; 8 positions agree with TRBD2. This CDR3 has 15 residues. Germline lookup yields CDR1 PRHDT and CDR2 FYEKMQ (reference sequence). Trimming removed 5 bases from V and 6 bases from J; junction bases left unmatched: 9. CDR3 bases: TGTGCCAGCAGCCCCGACTCCGGGGGGGCCAATGAGCAGTTCTTC. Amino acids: CASSPDSGGANEQFF.

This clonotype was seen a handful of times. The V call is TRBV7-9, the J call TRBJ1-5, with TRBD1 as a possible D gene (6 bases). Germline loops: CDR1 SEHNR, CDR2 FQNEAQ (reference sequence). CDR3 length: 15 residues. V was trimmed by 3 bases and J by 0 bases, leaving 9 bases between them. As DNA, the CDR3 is TGTGCCAGCAGCTTCGGACAGAATAGCAATCAGCCCCAGCATTTT. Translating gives CASSFGQNSNQPQHF.

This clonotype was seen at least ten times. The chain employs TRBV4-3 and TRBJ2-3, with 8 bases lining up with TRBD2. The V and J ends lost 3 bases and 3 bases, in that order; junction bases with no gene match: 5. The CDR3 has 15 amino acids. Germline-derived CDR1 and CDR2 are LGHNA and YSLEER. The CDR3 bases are TGCGCCAGCAGCCAGGCCGGACTAGCAACAGATACGCAGTATTTT. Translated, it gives CASSQAGLATDTQYF.

The CDR3 nucleotides are TGTGCCAGCAGACTCGGACAGGGTGAAGAAAAACTGTTTTTT. The encoded protein is CASRLGQGEEKLFF. The genes are TRBV6-6 and TRBJ1-4, with 8 nucleotides matching TRBD1. This CDR3 is 14 amino acids long. Per the germline V gene, CDR1 is MNHNY and CDR2 is SVGAGI (reference sequence). Trimming at V came to 6 bases and at J to 8 bases, leaving 8 bases not matched to a gene.